This TCR beta chain was recorded in a study of TIL therapy for anti-PD-1-resistant metastatic lung cancer. At the level of the study: Tumor harvest preceded PD-1/PD-L1 blockade, followed by nivolumab treatment. Points from the study as a whole: Treatment-naive, never-smoker and oncogene-addicted patients were overrepresented in this highly selected cohort.

Time point specified: pre-treatment sample, taken before nivolumab and TIL therapy. This was the immunoSEQ v3 assay. Sequencing depth was 2 million to 2.5 million read pairs for survey level, roughly 4.5-6.5 million for deep. Sequenced by immunoSEQ multiplex PCR; TCRdb stores in-frame clones only, minus some. The profile shows about 53,000 clones, less than 75% of them singletons. This clone was recorded only once. Its target is not known. Germline V gene lookup returns CDR1 SGHDT and CDR2 YYEEEE. Trimming shortened V by 4 bases and J by 1 base, and 9 bases separated the two germline ends. The CDR3 has 14 amino acids.

The clonotype comes from a person between 30 and 79 years old with non-small cell lung cancer. The chain carries TRBV5-6 and TRBJ2-1; no firm D call. The sample consisted of blood, taken at baseline. The CDR3 DNA follows: TGTGCCAGCAGCCCCTCGGTATCCTACAATGAGCAGTTCTTC. Its translation is CASSPSVSYNEQFF.